The entry that follows covers one T cell receptor beta chain sequence. The data were taken from a study of Graves' ophthalmopathy and Graves' hyperthyroidism. Study-wide context: Peripheral blood samples were taken at initial diagnosis, before any treatment.

Amplified TCR beta CDR3 regions were obtained using RNA transcripts as template. In the first round, RT-PCR was carried out with HTBI primers, and a multiplex PCR formed the second round. MiXCR, run by TCRdb on the multiplex PCR reads, gives a single entry per CDR3 protein. Of about 640,000 distinct CDR3 sequences listed, more than 40% are singletons. Pregnancy or lactation, uncontrolled infections and other autoimmune diseases were grounds for excluding patients. The receptor was isolated from an adult man with Graves' ophthalmopathy. Sequencing was performed on peripheral blood.

The DNA of the CDR3 is TGTGCCATCAGTGAGTCGGCGGGCACATTGGGGTCTGGCTACACCTTC. Encoded protein: CAISESAGTLGSGYTF. This chain uses TRBV10-3 with TRBJ1-2; D unresolved. The germline gives CDR1 ENHRY, CDR2 SYGVKD. Trimming took off 0 bases at V and 7 bases at J, with 18 bases between the two ends. The CDR3 is made up of 16 amino acids.